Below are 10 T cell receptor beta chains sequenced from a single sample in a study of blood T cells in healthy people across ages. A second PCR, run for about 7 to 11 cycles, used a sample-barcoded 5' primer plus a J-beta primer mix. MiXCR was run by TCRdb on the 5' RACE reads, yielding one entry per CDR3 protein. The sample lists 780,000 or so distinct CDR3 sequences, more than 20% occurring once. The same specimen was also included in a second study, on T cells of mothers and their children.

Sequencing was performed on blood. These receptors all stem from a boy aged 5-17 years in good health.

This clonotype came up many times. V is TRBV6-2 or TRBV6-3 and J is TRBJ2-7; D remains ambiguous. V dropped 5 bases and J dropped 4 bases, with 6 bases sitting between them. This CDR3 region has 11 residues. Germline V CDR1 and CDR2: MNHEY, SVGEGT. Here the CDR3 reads CASSRQYEQYF. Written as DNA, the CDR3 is TGTGCCAGCAGTCGCCAGTACGAGCAGTACTTC.

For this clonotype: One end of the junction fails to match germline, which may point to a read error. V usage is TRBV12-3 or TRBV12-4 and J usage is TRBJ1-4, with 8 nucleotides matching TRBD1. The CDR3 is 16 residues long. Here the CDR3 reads CASSLDRTGFGEKLFF. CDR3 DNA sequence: TGTGCCAGCAGCTTAGACCGGACAGGGTTTGGTGAAAAACTGTTTTTT.

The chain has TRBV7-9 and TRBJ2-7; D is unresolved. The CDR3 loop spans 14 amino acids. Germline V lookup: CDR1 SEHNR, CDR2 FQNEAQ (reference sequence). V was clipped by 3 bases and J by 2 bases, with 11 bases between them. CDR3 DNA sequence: TGTGCCAGCAGCTTCCATGGGGAAGCCTACGAGCAGTACTTC. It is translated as CASSFHGEAYEQYF.

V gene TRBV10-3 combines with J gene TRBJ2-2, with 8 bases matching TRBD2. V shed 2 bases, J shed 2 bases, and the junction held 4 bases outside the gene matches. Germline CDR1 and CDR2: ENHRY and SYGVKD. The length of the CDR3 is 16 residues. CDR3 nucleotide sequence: TGTGCCATCAGTGAGGGACTAGCCAGAAACACCGGGGAGCTGTTTTTT. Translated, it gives CAISEGLARNTGELFF.

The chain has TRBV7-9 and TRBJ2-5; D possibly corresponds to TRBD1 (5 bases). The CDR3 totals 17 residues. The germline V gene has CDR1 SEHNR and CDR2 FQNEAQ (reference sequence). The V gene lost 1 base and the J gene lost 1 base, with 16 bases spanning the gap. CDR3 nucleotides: TGTGCCAGCAGCTTAGACCTCAGGGTTGCCGCCCAAGAGACCCAGTACTTC. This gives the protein CASSLDLRVAAQETQYF.

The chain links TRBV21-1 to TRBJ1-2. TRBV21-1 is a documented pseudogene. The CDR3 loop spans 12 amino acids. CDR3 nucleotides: TGTGCCGAGGATGACAGCAACTATGGCTACACCTTC. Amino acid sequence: CAEDDSNYGYTF.

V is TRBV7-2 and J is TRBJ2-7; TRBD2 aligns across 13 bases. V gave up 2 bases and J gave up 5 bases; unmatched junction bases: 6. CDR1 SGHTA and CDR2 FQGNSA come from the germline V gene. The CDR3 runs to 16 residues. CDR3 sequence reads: CASSLWLGTSGNEQYF. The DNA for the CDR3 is TGTGCCAGCAGCTTATGGCTCGGGACTAGCGGGAACGAGCAGTACTTC.

The CDR3 loop reads CASSWTSNPTYEQYF. The CDR3 DNA sequence: TGTGCCAGCAGTTGGACGTCCAATCCAACCTACGAGCAGTACTTC. This chain links TRBV27 with TRBJ2-7, with D unclear. Trimming removed 4 bases from V and 2 bases from J, with 15 bases in between. This CDR3 contains 15 residues. The germline V gene has CDR1 MNHEY and CDR2 SMNVEV (reference sequence).

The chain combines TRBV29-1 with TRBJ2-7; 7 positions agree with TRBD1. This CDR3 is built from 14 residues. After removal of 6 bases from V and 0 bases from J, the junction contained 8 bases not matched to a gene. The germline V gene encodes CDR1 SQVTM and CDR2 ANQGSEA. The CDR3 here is CSVDPTGYSYEQYF. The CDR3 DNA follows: TGCAGCGTCGACCCGACAGGGTACTCCTACGAGCAGTACTTC.

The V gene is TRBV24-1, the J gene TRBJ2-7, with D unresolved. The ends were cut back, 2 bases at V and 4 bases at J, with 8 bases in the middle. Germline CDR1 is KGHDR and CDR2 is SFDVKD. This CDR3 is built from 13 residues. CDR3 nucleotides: TGTGCCACCAGTGATTCGGACCAATACGAGCAGTACTTC. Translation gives CATSDSDQYEQYF.